The clone carrying this T cell receptor (beta chain) was seen just once. In the original processing: Cell counts per sample came from amplifying reference gene primers. Here immunoSEQ multiplex PCR was the method, and the copy in TCRdb shows in-frame clones only, minus some. The V and J calls and clone size come from that table; D and trimming were worked out from the DNA. The profile covers a few hundred thousand clones, with roughly four fifths appearing a single time and roughly 5.1% taken by the ten largest. The data belong to a study of blood T cell repertoires in COVID-19. The study drew participants aged about 18 to 89 years from 20 to 30 US areas. With V trimmed by 1 base and J by 5 bases, 8 bases remained unmatched. Per germline, CDR1 LGHNA and CDR2 YSLEER. There are 17 residues in the CDR3.

Material for sequencing was PBMCs or T cells enriched from blood (not recorded which). This TCR was sampled from a woman aged 45-65 years who had recovered from COVID-19. J is TRBJ2-5 and V is TRBV4-3, with 12 bases identical to TRBD2. CDR3 sequence reads: CASSQVLAGGGGETQYF. The DNA for the CDR3 is TGCGCCAGCAGCCAAGTACTAGCGGGAGGAGGCGGGGAGACCCAGTACTTC.